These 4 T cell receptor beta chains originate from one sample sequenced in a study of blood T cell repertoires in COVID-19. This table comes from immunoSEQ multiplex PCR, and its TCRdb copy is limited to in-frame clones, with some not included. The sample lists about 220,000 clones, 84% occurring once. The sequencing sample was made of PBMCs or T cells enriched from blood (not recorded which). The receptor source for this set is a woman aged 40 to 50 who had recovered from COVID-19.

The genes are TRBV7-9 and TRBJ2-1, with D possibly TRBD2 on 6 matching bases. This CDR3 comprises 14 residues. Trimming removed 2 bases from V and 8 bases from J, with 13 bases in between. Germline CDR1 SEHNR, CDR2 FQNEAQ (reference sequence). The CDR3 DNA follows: TGTGCCAGCAGCTTAACGGGAGAGTTCCATGAGCAGTTCTTC. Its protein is CASSLTGEFHEQFF.

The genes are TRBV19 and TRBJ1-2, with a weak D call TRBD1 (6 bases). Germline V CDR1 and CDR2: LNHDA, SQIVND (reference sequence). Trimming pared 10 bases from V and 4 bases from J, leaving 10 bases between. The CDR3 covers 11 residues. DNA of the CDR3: TGTGCCACCTGGGACACCTATGGCTACACCTTC. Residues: CATWDTYGYTF.

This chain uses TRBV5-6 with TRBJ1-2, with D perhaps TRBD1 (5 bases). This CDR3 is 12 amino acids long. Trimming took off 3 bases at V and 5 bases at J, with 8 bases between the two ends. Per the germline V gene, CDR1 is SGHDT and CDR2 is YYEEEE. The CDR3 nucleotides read TGTGCCAGCAGCTGGGGGGATTATGGCTACACCTTC. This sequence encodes CASSWGDYGYTF. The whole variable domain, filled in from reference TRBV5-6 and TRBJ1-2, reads DAGVTQSPTHLIKTRGQQVTLRCSPKSGHDTVSWYQQALGQGPQFIFQYYEEEERQRGNFPDRFSGHQFPNYSSELNVNALLLGDSALYLCASSWGDYGYTFGSGTRLTVV.

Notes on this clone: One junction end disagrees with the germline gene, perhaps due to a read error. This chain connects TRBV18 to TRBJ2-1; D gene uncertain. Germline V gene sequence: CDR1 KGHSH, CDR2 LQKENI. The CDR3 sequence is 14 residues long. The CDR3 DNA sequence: TGTGCCAGCTCACCAGGGTCTGAGCACTACGCCGGTGTCTTC. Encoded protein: CASSPGSEHYAGVF.